This is a list of T cell receptor beta chains from one sample in a study of identical twins. Each CDR3 protein gets one entry after TCRdb re-called the 5' RACE reads with MiXCR. This repertoire shows roughly 720,000 distinct CDR3 sequences, 15% to 20% found once; its top ten account for around 13%. This sample was also put to use in a study of T cells expressing NK-cell markers.

Specimen: PBMCs. Receptors originate from a woman aged 18-29 years in good health. CDR3s include the opening cysteine and the closing phenylalanine or tryptophan. A D gene is named only where the DNA matches it firmly. The listing skips clone size in some rows; elsewhere it reads once, few, many or a size class.

V gene	clone size	J gene	D gene	CDR3 protein	CDR3 DNA
TRBV20-1	few	TRBJ2-3	TRBD2	CSARDQRGGDTQYF	TGCAGTGCTAGAGATCAAAGGGGAGGGGATACGCAGTATTTT
TRBV5-1	few	TRBJ2-1	TRBD2	CASSLPLAGGLEQFF	TGCGCCAGCAGCCTCCCCCTAGCGGGAGGGTTGGAGCAGTTCTTC
TRBV18	few	TRBJ2-1	-	CASSPQMGAENEQFF	TGTGCCAGCTCACCACAAATGGGAGCCGAGAATGAGCAGTTCTTC
TRBV3-1	-	TRBJ2-5	-	CASSQAQGSETQYF	TGTGCCAGCAGCCAAGCTCAGGGGTCGGAGACCCAGTACTTC
TRBV12-3/TRBV12-4	-	TRBJ1-2	-	CASSNDRNYGYTF	TGTGCCAGCAGTAACGACCGGAACTATGGCTACACCTTC
TRBV7-9	-	TRBJ2-1	-	CASSEGAKYLNEQFF	TGTGCCAGCTCCGAGGGTGCCAAGTATCTCAATGAGCAGTTCTTC
TRBV5-5	-	TRBJ2-1	TRBD1	CASSVGQGLDEQFF	TGTGCCAGCAGCGTAGGACAGGGCCTGGATGAGCAGTTCTTC
TRBV5-5	few	TRBJ2-3	-	CASSFSGVSPTDTQYF	TGTGCCAGCAGCTTCTCGGGGGTTTCACCCACAGATACGCAGTATTTT
TRBV29-1	-	TRBJ2-2	-	CSVERYLNTGELFF	TGCAGCGTTGAGCGTTACTTGAACACCGGGGAGCTGTTTTTT
TRBV5-1	-	TRBJ2-1	TRBD2	CASSSLSAGPNNEQFF	TGCGCCAGCAGCTCCCTTTCAGCGGGGCCTAACAATGAGCAGTTCTTC
TRBV5-1	-	TRBJ1-6	TRBD1	CASSRTGSPSPLHF	TGCGCCAGCAGCAGGACAGGTTCCCCATCACCCCTCCACTTT
TRBV12-3/TRBV12-4	many	TRBJ1-5	-	CASSLSTGNQPQHF	TGTGCCAGCAGTTTATCTACAGGGAATCAGCCCCAGCATTTT
TRBV7-9	-	TRBJ2-5	-	CAYAGEYGTQYF	TGTGCCTACGCCGGGGAATATGGGACCCAGTACTTC
TRBV4-1	-	TRBJ2-1	-	CASSQDPQILSYEQFF	TGCGCCAGCAGCCAAGACCCACAGATCCTAAGTTATGAGCAGTTCTTC
TRBV7-2	many	TRBJ1-2	-	CASSSGRHYGYTF	TGTGCCAGCAGCTCCGGACGGCACTATGGCTACACCTTC
TRBV27	few	TRBJ2-7	TRBD2	CASSSLGALAGVPYEQYF	TGTGCCAGCAGCTCCTTAGGGGCCTTAGCGGGAGTTCCCTACGAGCAGTACTTC
TRBV12-3/TRBV12-4	-	TRBJ1-2	-	CASSPRDPGYGYTF	TGTGCCAGCAGTCCACGGGATCCAGGGTATGGCTACACCTTC
TRBV12-3/TRBV12-4	-	TRBJ2-3	TRBD2	CASSWKGLAGGDTQYF	TGTGCCAGCAGTTGGAAGGGACTAGCGGGAGGAGATACGCAGTATTTT
TRBV7-6	many	TRBJ1-1	-	CASSHEGAEAFF	TGTGCCAGCAGCCATGAGGGGGCTGAAGCTTTCTTT
TRBV20-1	-	TRBJ2-3	-	CSASSVSSWAQYF	TGCAGTGCTAGTTCGGTCTCCTCCTGGGCGCAGTATTTT
TRBV7-9	few	TRBJ1-1	-	CASSPPYGGPVTEAFF	TGTGCCAGCAGCCCCCCATATGGAGGGCCGGTCACTGAAGCTTTCTTT
TRBV6-1	-	TRBJ2-3	TRBD2	CASSALAGGTDTQYF	TGTGCCAGCAGTGCACTAGCGGGAGGAACAGATACGCAGTATTTT
TRBV29-1	few	TRBJ2-1	TRBD2	CSAHSGSNGGDEQFF	TGCAGCGCTCATAGCGGGAGTAATGGGGGGGATGAGCAGTTCTTC
TRBV11-1	once	TRBJ2-5	-	CASSFNHGNQETQYF	TGTGCCAGCAGCTTTAATCACGGTAACCAAGAGACCCAGTACTTC
TRBV20-1	few	TRBJ1-6	-	CSARVGGPYNSPLHF	TGCAGTGCTAGAGTGGGCGGACCATATAATTCACCCCTCCACTTT
TRBV20-1	many	TRBJ1-1	-	CSARDSQLLGEAFF	TGCAGTGCTAGAGATTCCCAGCTCCTCGGTGAAGCTTTCTTT
TRBV7-2	-	TRBJ2-7	TRBD2	CASSFFTSGRTEQYF	TGTGCCAGCAGCTTCTTCACTAGCGGGAGAACCGAGCAGTACTTC
TRBV6-1	-	TRBJ2-1	-	CASRKRRYEQFF	TGTGCCAGCAGGAAGCGAAGATATGAGCAGTTCTTC
TRBV20-1	-	TRBJ2-7	TRBD1	CSAGKRATGGSYEQYF	TGCAGTGCTGGAAAGCGCGCAACAGGGGGCTCCTACGAGCAGTACTTC
TRBV11-2	few	TRBJ2-3	-	CASSSWTGTDTQYF	TGTGCCAGCAGCTCTTGGACAGGCACAGATACGCAGTATTTT
TRBV20-1	few	TRBJ2-3	-	CSAKGGPHTDTQYF	TGCAGTGCCAAGGGGGGGCCTCACACAGATACGCAGTATTTT
TRBV5-6	-	TRBJ2-7	-	CASSLWSGQRNYEQYF	TGTGCCAGCAGCTTGTGGAGTGGACAGCGAAACTACGAGCAGTACTTC
TRBV4-3	-	TRBJ2-7	-	CASSQVQSARIGEQYF	TGCGCCAGCAGCCAAGTTCAAAGCGCCCGAATAGGGGAGCAGTACTTC
TRBV5-8	-	TRBJ2-1	-	CAIGFGLASNEQFF	TGTGCCATCGGCTTTGGGCTAGCCTCTAATGAGCAGTTCTTC
TRBV6-1	few	TRBJ2-5	-	CASSERWRGGLQETQYF	TGTGCCAGCAGTGAAAGGTGGCGGGGCGGACTCCAAGAGACCCAGTACTTC
TRBV6-1	-	TRBJ2-1	-	CASSQTGDNEQFF	TGTGCCAGCAGTCAGACAGGAGACAATGAGCAGTTCTTC
TRBV7-9	-	TRBJ2-7	-	CASSPPGTDLSSYEQYF	TGTGCCAGCAGCCCCCCCGGGACCGACTTGAGCTCCTACGAGCAGTACTTC
TRBV12-3/TRBV12-4	-	TRBJ2-7	TRBD1	CASSWGQDYEQYF	TGTGCCAGCAGTTGGGGACAGGACTACGAGCAGTACTTC
TRBV6-5	-	TRBJ2-2	-	CASSYSTGLELFF	TGTGCCAGCAGTTACTCTACAGGGTTGGAGCTGTTTTTT
TRBV29-1	-	TRBJ2-5	-	CSGGTGTQETQYF	TGCAGCGGGGGAACAGGGACGCAAGAGACCCAGTACTTC
TRBV5-1	-	TRBJ1-1	TRBD1	CASSTRTGRSTEAFF	TGCGCCAGCAGCACGAGGACAGGGAGGTCCACTGAAGCTTTCTTT
TRBV5-1	-	TRBJ2-7	TRBD1	CASSLGPGDRLEQYF	TGCGCCAGCAGCTTGGGTCCAGGGGACAGGCTCGAGCAGTACTTC
TRBV12-3/TRBV12-4	-	TRBJ1-4	-	CASSSPGLATNEKLFF	TGTGCCAGCAGTAGTCCGGGTCTGGCAACTAATGAAAAACTGTTTTTT
TRBV6-1	-	TRBJ2-3	-	CASSRETSTDTQYF	TGTGCCAGCAGTAGGGAAACTAGCACAGATACGCAGTATTTT
TRBV20-1	few	TRBJ2-6	-	CSASMYSGANVLTF	TGCAGTGCTAGCATGTACTCTGGGGCCAACGTCCTGACTTTC
TRBV20-1	few	TRBJ2-1	-	CSGMGPREQFF	TGCAGTGGGATGGGTCCACGTGAGCAGTTCTTC
TRBV14	few	TRBJ1-2	-	CASSPALVQLNYGYTF	TGTGCCAGCAGCCCAGCATTGGTACAGTTAAACTATGGCTACACCTTC
TRBV6-5	few	TRBJ2-7	TRBD1	CASSYSGDSSYEQYF	TGTGCCAGCAGTTACTCGGGGGACAGCTCCTACGAGCAGTACTTC
TRBV2	-	TRBJ2-1	-	CASRLLTEQFF	TGTGCCAGCAGGCTCCTCACTGAGCAGTTCTTC
TRBV20-1	-	TRBJ2-1	-	CSARDRTFYNEQFF	TGCAGTGCTAGAGATAGGACTTTTTACAATGAGCAGTTCTTC